The T cell receptor (beta chain) described here comes from a study of cytomegalovirus exposure and HLA in healthy donors. This clone turned up a few times. This PCR relied on a set of 60 Vbeta primers and 13 Jbeta primers. Sequencing was performed with immunoSEQ multiplex PCR; in TCRdb, only in-frame clones are kept and a portion is missing. The sample comprises about 130,000 clones, 17% of which are singletons, and 2.9% rests with the top ten. Trimming left V 3 bases short and J 4 bases short, with 16 bases between. This CDR3 region has 16 residues. Per the germline V gene, CDR1 is SGHTA and CDR2 is FQGNSA.

The receptor's source is a female donor in good health and CMV-seropositive. Sequenced sample: PBMCs. V and J are TRBV7-2 and TRBJ2-1; a weak D match, TRBD2 (6 bases). The CDR3 bases are TGTGCCAGCAGCTTCCAGACTAGTCCCTCATACAATGAGCAGTTCTTC. Protein product: CASSFQTSPSYNEQFF.